Below are 11 T cell receptor beta chains sequenced from a single sample in a study of beta chain features in type 1 diabetes. Investigators reverse transcribed all isolated RNA, so they sequenced expressed TCRB transcripts. Assay used: immunoSEQ multiplex PCR; TCRdb lists only in-frame clones, some missing. Among roughly 120,000 clones listed, roughly 43% were seen once. Material for sequencing was stem cell memory CD4+ T cells from blood. Source of these receptors: a young woman in good health.

The chain has TRBV28 and TRBJ2-7, with 14 bases lining up with TRBD2. The CDR3 is 14 amino acids. The trim removed 6 bases at V and 12 bases at J, leaving 10 bases unmatched. CDR1 and CDR2 from the germline V gene are MDHEN and SYDVKM. CDR3 sequence (DNA): TGTGCCAGCAGCCTGCTGACTAGCGGGAGGGGGCTGTACTTC. Translated: CASSLLTSGRGLYF.

This clone was found a few times. V is TRBV29-1 and J is TRBJ2-2; D possibly corresponds to TRBD1 (6 bases). The germline V and J ends were trimmed by 7 bases and 7 bases, with 22 bases remaining between them. CDR3 length: 15 residues. Looked up from germline, CDR1 is SQVTM and CDR2 is ANQGSEA. The CDR3 region is CSAPAAGELGGELFF. The DNA of the CDR3 is TGCAGCGCTCCGGCGGCAGGGGAGCTCGGCGGGGAGCTGTTTTTT.

A few counts support this clone. The chain has TRBV15 and TRBJ1-5; D may be TRBD1 (6 bases). Germline CDR1 and CDR2: LNHNV and YYDKDF (reference sequence). Between the trimmed V and J ends, which lost 1 base and 0 bases, there was a span of 19 bases. The CDR3 is 19 residues long. CDR3 in amino acids: CATSRATGTSFYSNQPQHF. DNA of the CDR3: TGTGCCACCAGCAGAGCGACCGGGACATCTTTCTATAGCAATCAGCCCCAGCATTTT.

This clone was detected a few times. This rearrangement joins TRBV30 to TRBJ2-5; D unclear. CDR1 and CDR2 from the germline V gene are GTSNPN and SVGIG (reference sequence). The V gene lost 5 bases and the J gene lost 5 bases, with 9 bases spanning the gap. This CDR3 has 11 residues. This CDR3 is CAWGTYETQYF. Written as DNA, the CDR3 is TGTGCCTGGGGTACCTATGAGACCCAGTACTTC.

The chain links TRBV5-1 to TRBJ2-1; D call uncertain. V was clipped by 4 bases and J by 6 bases, with 5 bases between them. Germline V gives CDR1 SGHRS, CDR2 YFSETQ. This CDR3 is 11 amino acids long. CDR3 nucleotides: TGCGCCAGCAGCCCCGGCAATGAGCAGTTCTTC. Its translation is CASSPGNEQFF.

This clone has only a few counts. The V gene is TRBV19, the J gene TRBJ2-7; TRBD1 aligns across 7 bases. Germline CDR1 LNHDA, CDR2 SQIVND (reference sequence). There are 13 residues in the CDR3. Written as DNA, the CDR3 is TGTGCAGCAGGGGCCACAGGGGCCTACGAGCAGTACTTC. This encodes CAAGATGAYEQYF.

This clone occurred a few times. This rearrangement joins TRBV7-9 to TRBJ1-1; TRBD1 might be the D (5 bases). Between the trimmed V and J ends, which lost 3 bases and 6 bases, there was a span of 14 bases. From germline, CDR1 is SEHNR and CDR2 FQNEAQ (reference sequence). The CDR3 contains 14 residues. Written as DNA, the CDR3 is TGTGCCAGCAGCTTTGGTGGGGCAGGAGCTGAAGCTTTCTTT. This encodes CASSFGGAGAEAFF.

This clone has more than one count but fewer than ten. This chain links TRBV28 with TRBJ1-1, with D uncertain. The germline gives CDR1 MDHEN, CDR2 SYDVKM. The CDR3 is 14 amino acids. Trimming took 3 bases from V and 4 from J, leaving 12 bases between them. CDR3 in DNA: TGTGCCAGCAGTTTTCTTCAGGTGCGCACTGAAGCTTTCTTT. Residues: CASSFLQVRTEAFF.

The CDR3: CASSLARSYRAYEQYF. DNA of the CDR3: TGTGCCAGCAGCTTAGCGCGGAGCTACCGGGCCTACGAGCAGTACTTC. The rearrangement uses TRBV7-8 and TRBJ2-7, with D hard to call. V was shortened by 0 bases and J by 2 bases, with 14 bases between the two germline ends. The CDR3 is made up of 16 amino acids. Germline CDR1 and CDR2: SGHVS and FQNEAQ.

V and J are TRBV28 and TRBJ1-5; D unclear. The CDR3 has 14 residues. V was cut by 5 bases and J by 4 bases, with 12 bases left in between. Germline CDR1 reads MDHEN; CDR2 reads SYDVKM. Here the CDR3 reads CASSPSTGNQPQHF. Here the CDR3 DNA reads TGTGCCAGCAGTCCATCGACTGGGAATCAGCCCCAGCATTTT.

V gene TRBV19 combines with J gene TRBJ1-5; 8 positions match TRBD1. Germline CDR1 is LNHDA and CDR2 is SQIVND (reference sequence). V dropped 0 bases and J dropped 0; count of bases not matched to a gene: 1. CDR3 length: 16 residues. CDR3 protein: CASSIEDRASNQPQHF. CDR3 DNA: TGTGCCAGTAGTATAGAGGACAGGGCTAGCAATCAGCCCCAGCATTTT.